The 28 T cell receptor beta chains listed next were all sequenced from one sample in a study of blood T cell repertoires in COVID-19 (dated by TCRdb to 2020 to 2021). Library construction relied on the immunoSEQ multiplex PCR assay. TCRdb retrieved this table from immuneACCESS and kept in-frame rearrangements only. Not all clones are present; in checked studies, unresolved V genes account for under half, and no reason is known for the remainder. A total of hundreds of thousands of clones appear in this sample, roughly 88% of them only once. The ten largest make up around 1% of the sample. Source material: PBMCs or T cells enriched from blood (not recorded which). The receptor source for this set is a woman aged 25-40 years who had recovered from COVID-19.

The chain combines TRBV28 with TRBJ2-2; 7 bases agree with TRBD2. The CDR3 spans 15 residues. J was trimmed by 4 bases and V by 6 bases; bases with no gene match: 8. The germline CDR1 and CDR2 sequences are MDHEN and SYDVKM. The CDR3 protein is CASRPGGDGTGELFF. As DNA, the CDR3 is TGTGCCAGCAGACCTGGGGGGGACGGCACCGGGGAGCTGTTTTTT.

This chain uses TRBV5-5 with TRBJ1-5, with D unclear. CDR3 length equals 15 residues. V was cut by 0 bases and J by 3 bases, with 10 bases left in between. Germline V lookup: CDR1 SGHKS, CDR2 YYEKEE (reference sequence). CDR3 coding DNA: TGTGCCAGCAGCTTGGATGCGCCATCCAATCAGCCCCAGCATTTT. Residues: CASSLDAPSNQPQHF.

The sample holds one count of this clone. The J gene is TRBJ1-1, the V gene TRBV12-5, with no clear D. From germline, CDR1 is LGHNT and CDR2 FRNRAP. V was shortened by 3 bases and J by 6 bases, with 11 bases between the two germline ends. The CDR3 loop spans 13 amino acids. The CDR3 DNA reads TGTGCTAGTGGTTTTCCGGGTGAGGCTGAAGCTTTCTTT. The encoded protein is CASGFPGEAEAFF.

For the CDR3, the DNA is TGCGCCAGCAGCCTCCGGGAGGGCTACGAGCAGTACTTC. This translates into CASSLREGYEQYF. This sequence joins TRBV4-1 and TRBJ2-7; 8 nucleotides match TRBD2. CDR1 MGHRA and CDR2 YSYEKL come from the germline V gene. This CDR3 comprises 13 residues. The trim removed 4 bases at V and 3 bases at J, leaving 2 bases unmatched.

The chain joins TRBV5-1 to TRBJ1-2; the match to TRBD1 covers 9 bases. The CDR3 consists of 14 residues. Germline V gives CDR1 SGHRS, CDR2 YFSETQ. V lost 4 bases and J lost 4; bases outside the gene matches: 5. The CDR3 here is CASSPGQGIYGYTF. The CDR3 bases are TGCGCCAGCAGCCCGGGACAGGGAATCTATGGCTACACCTTC.

A few counts support this clone. This chain joins TRBV5-6 and TRBJ1-1, with D unresolved. The CDR3 contains 16 residues. Germline values: CDR1 SGHDT, CDR2 YYEEEE. V was shortened by 0 bases and J by 7 bases, with 19 bases between the two germline ends. The CDR3 here is CASSLGGPGSFSEAFF. The DNA of the CDR3 is TGTGCCAGCAGCTTGGGAGGACCGGGGAGCTTCAGTGAAGCTTTCTTT.

As for this clone: Other nucleotide sequences from this sample produce the same CDR3. The chain is built from TRBV27 and TRBJ2-7, with 7 bases identical to TRBD2. Germline trimming cut 3 bases from V and 1 base from J; bases unmatched to any gene: 3. Germline assignment: CDR1 MNHEY and CDR2 SMNVEV (reference sequence). The CDR3 is 14 residues long. This chain's CDR3 is CASSFRGGSYEQYF. DNA for the CDR3: TGTGCCAGCAGTTTCCGCGGGGGATCCTACGAGCAGTACTTC.

The V call is TRBV19, the J call TRBJ1-5; D perhaps matches TRBD1 (5 bases). Looked up from germline, CDR1 is LNHDA and CDR2 is SQIVND (reference sequence). V was trimmed by 7 bases and J by 7 bases, leaving 14 bases between them. There are 13 residues in the CDR3. CDR3 protein: CASTGPGRQPQHF. The CDR3 DNA sequence: TGTGCCAGTACAGGGCCAGGGCGCCAGCCCCAGCATTTT.

This chain uses TRBV19 with TRBJ2-7; 9 bases match TRBD1. Germline trimming cut 4 bases from V and 3 bases from J; bases unmatched to any gene: 4. Germline CDR1 LNHDA, CDR2 SQIVND (reference sequence). This CDR3 region has 14 residues. In DNA, the CDR3 is TGTGCCAGTAGTAGACAGGGGGGGAACTACGAGCAGTACTTC. Its protein is CASSRQGGNYEQYF. Filled out from reference TRBV19 and TRBJ2-7, the complete variable domain reads DGGITQSPKYLFRKEGQNVTLSCEQNLNHDAMYWYRQDPGQGLRLIYYSQIVNDFQKGDIAEGYSVSREKKESFPLTVTSAQKNPTAFYLCASSRQGGNYEQYFGPGTRLTVT.

The chain uses TRBV12-3 or TRBV12-4 and TRBJ2-7; 9 bases align to TRBD1. V lost 5 bases to trimming and J lost 4 bases; unmatched junction nucleotides: 3. The CDR3 length is 13 residues. The CDR3: CASSRDREYEQYF. The CDR3 DNA sequence: TGTGCCAGCAGTAGGGACAGGGAGTACGAGCAGTACTTC.

This rearrangement joins TRBV15 to TRBJ2-3, with a weak D call TRBD1 (6 bases). CDR3 length equals 15 residues. CDR1 LNHNV and CDR2 YYDKDF come from the germline V gene (reference sequence). The V and J ends lost 5 bases and 0 bases respectively, with 12 bases between them. The CDR3 spells CATSGGASSTDTQYF. Written as DNA, the CDR3 is TGTGCCACCAGCGGGGGCGCCAGTAGCACAGATACGCAGTATTTT.

The chain couples TRBV4-1 to TRBJ1-5; no clear D gene. CDR3 size: 13 residues. Germline values: CDR1 MGHRA, CDR2 YSYEKL. V lost 0 bases and J 7 bases, leaving 7 bases between the germline ends. The CDR3 sequence is CASSQDGGQPQHF. In DNA, the CDR3 is TGCGCCAGCAGCCAAGATGGCGGGCAGCCCCAGCATTTT.

The genes are TRBV9 and TRBJ2-5; TRBD2 matches 9 bases. With V trimmed by 3 bases and J by 5 bases, 8 bases remained unmatched. The germline gives CDR1 SGDLS, CDR2 YYNGEE. This CDR3 has 15 amino acids. CDR3 DNA: TGTGCCAGCAGCGCGGGGGTAGCGGGAGTGGAGACCCAGTACTTC. Translating it yields CASSAGVAGVETQYF.

The chain is built from TRBV6-5 and TRBJ2-2, with D maybe TRBD2 (5 bases). Trimming pared 0 bases from V and 8 bases from J, leaving 10 bases between. The CDR3 covers 14 residues. Per germline, CDR1 MNHEY and CDR2 SVGAGI. The CDR3 DNA sequence: TGTGCCAGCAGTTACTCCCCCGCGGGTGGGGAGCTGTTTTTT. Encoded protein: CASSYSPAGGELFF.

This chain connects TRBV19 to TRBJ1-6, with TRBD1 as a possible D gene (5 bases). Deletions cut 4 bases from V and 14 bases from J, with 15 bases between. This CDR3 is 13 amino acids long. Germline V gene data show CDR1 as LNHDA and CDR2 as SQIVND (reference sequence). Here the CDR3 reads CASSTLQGITLHF. The CDR3 DNA follows: TGTGCCAGTAGTACGCTCCAGGGAATCACCCTCCACTTT.

The chain links TRBV7-2 to TRBJ2-7; the D gene is possibly TRBD2 (6 bases). The CDR3 runs 14 residues. Germline CDR1 is SGHTA and CDR2 is FQGNSA. V was clipped by 3 bases and J by 3 bases, with 12 bases between them. The CDR3 DNA sequence: TGTGCCAGCAGCTTGGAGTGGGGGGACTACGAGCAGTACTTC. The encoded protein is CASSLEWGDYEQYF.

The chain employs TRBV4-3 and TRBJ2-5; 8 bases match TRBD2. There are 16 residues in the CDR3. The trim removed 0 bases at V and 3 bases at J, leaving 6 bases unmatched. Germline CDR1 reads LGHNA; CDR2 reads YSLEER. The CDR3 loop reads CASSQDLGRGEETQYF. In DNA form, the CDR3 reads TGCGCCAGCAGCCAAGATCTCGGGAGGGGAGAAGAGACCCAGTACTTC.

The chain is built from TRBV7-9 and TRBJ1-4; D is undetermined. Trimming shortened V by 4 bases and J by 3 bases, and 9 bases separated the two germline ends. The CDR3 covers 14 residues. Germline assignment: CDR1 SEHNR and CDR2 FQNEAQ (reference sequence). The CDR3 nucleotides read TGTGCCAGCAGCTCTATCGAACCTAATGAAAAACTGTTTTTT. This encodes CASSSIEPNEKLFF.

This chain connects TRBV2 to TRBJ2-6, with D unclear. There are 18 residues in the CDR3. Germline V gene lookup returns CDR1 SNHLY and CDR2 FYNNEI. Trimming removed 1 base at V and 0 bases at J, with 13 bases between. CDR3 amino acids: CASSEVLPAVSGANVLTF. The CDR3 region has the DNA TGTGCCAGCAGTGAAGTACTCCCGGCGGTCTCTGGGGCCAACGTCCTGACTTTC. Full variable domain (outside the CDR3, taken from reference TRBV2 and TRBJ2-6): EPEVTQTPSHQVTQMGQEVILRCVPISNHLYFYWYRQILGQKVEFLVSFYNNEISEKSEIFDDQFSVERPDGSNFTLKIRSTKLEDSAMYFCASSEVLPAVSGANVLTFGAGSRLTVL.

This clone was detected once. The V call is TRBV18, the J call TRBJ1-1; the D gene is possibly TRBD1 (6 bases). Germline V CDR1 and CDR2: KGHSH, LQKENI. V dropped 3 bases and J dropped 1 base, with 15 bases sitting between them. The length of the CDR3 is 16 residues. In DNA form, the CDR3 reads TGTGCCAGCTCACCGGCACAGGGATTCGGGAACACTGAAGCTTTCTTT. Translated: CASSPAQGFGNTEAFF.

CDR3 amino acids: CARVQGITEKLFF. The CDR3, as DNA: TGTGCCAGGGTGCAGGGGATTACCGAAAAACTGTTTTTT. This chain connects TRBV19 to TRBJ1-4; D might be TRBD1 (6 bases). This CDR3 spans 13 amino acids. Germline-derived CDR1 and CDR2 are LNHDA and SQIVND (reference sequence). V gave up 9 bases and J gave up 8 bases, with 16 bases separating them. The variable domain in full, with the rest retrieved from reference TRBV19 and TRBJ1-4, is DGGITQSPKYLFRKEGQNVTLSCEQNLNHDAMYWYRQDPGQGLRLIYYSQIVNDFQKGDIAEGYSVSREKKESFPLTVTSAQKNPTAFYLCARVQGITEKLFFGSGTQLSVL.

CDR3 sequence reads: CATSRDGGGEQYF. The CDR3 region has the DNA TGTGCCACCAGCAGAGATGGGGGGGGAGAGCAGTACTTC. The gene calls are TRBV15 and TRBJ2-7; 7 bases are shared with TRBD2. This CDR3 has 13 residues. The germline V gene has CDR1 LNHNV and CDR2 YYDKDF (reference sequence). Germline trimming cut 0 bases from V and 7 bases from J; bases unmatched to any gene: 3.

Here the CDR3 reads CASSGVRGNEQFF. CDR3 DNA sequence: TGTGCCAGCAGTGGGGTCAGGGGTAATGAGCAGTTCTTC. The V call is TRBV2, the J call TRBJ2-1; the D gene is possibly TRBD1 (6 bases). Between the trimmed V and J ends, which lost 4 bases and 7 bases, there was a span of 11 bases. In germline, CDR1 is SNHLY, CDR2 FYNNEI. The CDR3 spans 13 residues.

This clone appeared once. The chain carries TRBV24-1 and TRBJ2-3; 10 bases align to TRBD2. Germline CDR1 KGHDR, CDR2 SFDVKD. J was trimmed by 6 bases and V by 6 bases; bases with no gene match: 5. CDR3 length equals 14 residues. The CDR3 region has the DNA TGTGCCACCAGTCTAGCGGGAGTCGGCGATACGCAGTATTTT. Protein product: CATSLAGVGDTQYF.

The CDR3 nucleotides read TGTGCCAGCAGCGGAAAGAACAGGGAGAGAGGGGAAAAACTGTTTTTT. This encodes CASSGKNRERGEKLFF. The chain employs TRBV7-8 and TRBJ1-4, with D possibly TRBD1 on 6 matching bases. The CDR3 consists of 16 residues. Trimming took 5 bases from V and 8 from J, leaving 21 bases between them. CDR1 and CDR2 from the germline V gene are SGHVS and FQNEAQ. Full variable domain (missing parts from reference TRBV7-8 and TRBJ1-4): GAGVSQSPRYKVAKRGQDVALRCDPISGHVSLFWYQQALGQGPEFLTYFQNEAQLDKSGLPSDRFFAERPEGSVSTLKIQRTQQEDSAVYLCASSGKNRERGEKLFFGSGTQLSVL.

The rearrangement joins TRBV27 to TRBJ2-3; TRBD2 agrees at 7 bases. V was pared by 8 bases and J by 6 bases, with 5 bases of the junction left unmatched. CDR1 is MNHEY and CDR2 is SMNVEV in the germline V gene (reference sequence). The length of the CDR3 is 12 residues. The CDR3: CASGAGADTQYF. In DNA, the CDR3 is TGTGCCAGCGGGGCGGGAGCGGATACGCAGTATTTT.

The chain joins TRBV28 to TRBJ2-1, with TRBD1 matching over 7 bases. V lost 3 bases and J lost 4; bases outside the gene matches: 6. The germline V gene encodes CDR1 MDHEN and CDR2 SYDVKM. This CDR3 is 15 amino acids long. For the CDR3, the DNA is TGTGCCAGCAGTTTCTCCGGACAGGTTTACAATGAGCAGTTCTTC. It encodes CASSFSGQVYNEQFF. Looking up the rest from reference TRBV28 and TRBJ2-1 gives the full variable domain: DVKVTQSSRYLVKRTGEKVFLECVQDMDHENMFWYRQDPGLGLRLIYFSYDVKMKEKGDIPEGYSVSREKKERFSLILESASTNQTSMYLCASSFSGQVYNEQFFGPGTRLTVL.

This clone was seen only once. The rearrangement joins TRBV10-3 to TRBJ2-7; 9 bases fit TRBD2. V gave up 3 bases and J gave up 5 bases; unmatched junction bases: 14. CDR1 is ENHRY and CDR2 is SYGVKD in the germline V gene. CDR3 length equals 17 residues. The CDR3 bases are TGTGCCATCAGTGACAAACCTAGCGGGATTGTCGTCGACGAGCAGTACTTC. Protein product: CAISDKPSGIVVDEQYF.